Sequencing of this T cell receptor beta chain was carried out in a study of read filtering for tumor transcriptome and immune sequencing. Whole-study context: After DNase treatment, RNA was made into whole-transcriptome libraries. Study-wide points: Even smaller IR-seq throughput identified most shared clonotypes.

Molecular barcoded adaptors covering alpha/delta and beta/gamma chains were used on around 400 ng RNA. TCRdb fed the reads into MiXCR, producing one record per CDR3 protein. The sample consists of approximately 90,000 distinct CDR3 sequences, 10% to 15% of them appearing once. There are many counts of this clonotype. As yet, its antigen is unknown. The sample consisted of a population of CD138-negative cells sorted from bone marrow. This receptor was taken from a donor over 35 with multiple myeloma.

The DNA of the CDR3 is TGCGCCAGCAGCTTACAGCCCCCTAGCGGGGGGGGAGAGACCCAGTACTTC. This codes for CASSLQPPSGGGETQYF. The chain recombines TRBV5-1 with TRBJ2-5; 12 bases align to TRBD2. CDR1 is SGHRS, CDR2 YFSETQ, per germline. V shed 2 bases and J 4 bases; nucleotides not matched to a gene: 9. This CDR3 region has 17 residues.